This T cell receptor beta chain is from a study of cytomegalovirus exposure and HLA in healthy donors. Study overall: Among roughly 180 million T cells, an earlier analysis found about 100 million unique TCR beta sequences. Study-wide findings and caveats: A likely sequencing artifact accounted for one observed cluster of highly shared sequence variants. In a later analysis, a missense DCLRE1C variant was linked to TCR beta V- and J-gene trimming.

Primers included in the PCR were 60 Vbeta and 13 Jbeta primers. Libraries were prepared by immunoSEQ multiplex PCR; TCRdb keeps only in-frame clonotypes and omits some of them. The sample has 150,000 to 200,000 clones; approximately 85% are singletons. On this clone itself: Its specificity is not known.

The CDR3 consists of 17 residues. Trimming stripped 5 bases from V and 2 bases from J, with 19 bases between. The germline V gene has CDR1 SSHAT and CDR2 FNYEAQ (reference sequence). The chain links TRBV7-7 to TRBJ2-1, with D maybe TRBD2 (6 bases). The clonotype was recovered from a woman between 50 and 59 years old in good health and CMV-seronegative. Sequenced input: PBMCs. This CDR3 reads CASSPSFFGGTYNEQFF. CDR3 bases: TGTGCCAGCAGCCCATCTTTCTTTGGGGGGACCTACAATGAGCAGTTCTTC.